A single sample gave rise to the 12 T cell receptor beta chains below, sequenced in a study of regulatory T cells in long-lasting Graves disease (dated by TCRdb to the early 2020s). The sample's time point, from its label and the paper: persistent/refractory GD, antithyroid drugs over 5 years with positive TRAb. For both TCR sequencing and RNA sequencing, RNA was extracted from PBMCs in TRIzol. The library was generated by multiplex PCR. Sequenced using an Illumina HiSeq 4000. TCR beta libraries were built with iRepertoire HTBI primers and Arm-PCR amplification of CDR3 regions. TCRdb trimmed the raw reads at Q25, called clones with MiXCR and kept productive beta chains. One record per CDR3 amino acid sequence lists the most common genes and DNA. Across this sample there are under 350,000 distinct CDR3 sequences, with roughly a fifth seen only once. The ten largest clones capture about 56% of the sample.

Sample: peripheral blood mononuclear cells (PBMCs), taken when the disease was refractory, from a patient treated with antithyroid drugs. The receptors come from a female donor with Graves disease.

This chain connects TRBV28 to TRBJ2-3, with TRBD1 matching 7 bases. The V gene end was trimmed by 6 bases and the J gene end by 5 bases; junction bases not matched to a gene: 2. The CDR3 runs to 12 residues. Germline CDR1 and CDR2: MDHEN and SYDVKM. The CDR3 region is CASRTGVDTQYF. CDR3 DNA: TGTGCCAGCAGAACAGGGGTAGATACGCAGTATTTT.

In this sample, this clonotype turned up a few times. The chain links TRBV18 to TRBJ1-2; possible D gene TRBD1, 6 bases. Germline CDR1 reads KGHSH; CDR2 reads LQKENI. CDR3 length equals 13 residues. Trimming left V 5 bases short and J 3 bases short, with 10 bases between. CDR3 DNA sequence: TGTGCCAGCTCAACACAGGGAGACTATGGCTACACCTTC. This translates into CASSTQGDYGYTF.

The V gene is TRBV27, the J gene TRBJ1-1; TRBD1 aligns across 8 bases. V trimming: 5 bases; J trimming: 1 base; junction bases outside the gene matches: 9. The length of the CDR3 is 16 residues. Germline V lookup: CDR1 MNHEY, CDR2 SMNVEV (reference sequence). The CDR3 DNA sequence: TGTGCCAGCAGTCTAGACTACAGGGGGAAGAACACTGAAGCTTTCTTT. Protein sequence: CASSLDYRGKNTEAFF.

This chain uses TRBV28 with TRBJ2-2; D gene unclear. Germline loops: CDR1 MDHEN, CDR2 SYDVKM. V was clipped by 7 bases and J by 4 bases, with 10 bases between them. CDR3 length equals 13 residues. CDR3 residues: CASTLSSTGELFF. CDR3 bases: TGTGCCAGCACTCTCAGTAGCACCGGGGAGCTGTTTTTT.

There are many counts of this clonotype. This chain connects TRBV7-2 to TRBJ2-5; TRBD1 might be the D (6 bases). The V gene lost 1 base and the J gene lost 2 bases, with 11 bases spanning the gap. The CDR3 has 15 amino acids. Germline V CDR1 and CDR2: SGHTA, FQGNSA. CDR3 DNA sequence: TGTGCCAGCAGCTTAGTGGGGGCGAGTCAAGAGACCCAGTACTTC. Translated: CASSLVGASQETQYF.

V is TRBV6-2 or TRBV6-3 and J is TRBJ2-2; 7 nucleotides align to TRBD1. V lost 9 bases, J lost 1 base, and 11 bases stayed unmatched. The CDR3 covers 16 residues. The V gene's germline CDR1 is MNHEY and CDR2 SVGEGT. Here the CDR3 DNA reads TGTGCCAGTCTTTTGGCAGGGGGTAGGAACACCGGGGAGCTGTTTTTT. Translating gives CASLLAGGRNTGELFF.

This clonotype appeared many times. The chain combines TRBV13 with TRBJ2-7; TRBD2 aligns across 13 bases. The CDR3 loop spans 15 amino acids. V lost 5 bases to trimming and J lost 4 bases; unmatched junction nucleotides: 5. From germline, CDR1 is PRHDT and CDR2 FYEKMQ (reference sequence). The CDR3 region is CASSRGTSGTYEQYF. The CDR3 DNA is TGTGCCAGCAGCCGCGGGACTAGCGGGACGTACGAGCAGTACTTC. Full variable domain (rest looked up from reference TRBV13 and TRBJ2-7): AAGVIQSPRHLIKEKRETATLKCYPIPRHDTVYWYQQGPGQDPQFLISFYEKMQSDKGSIPDRFSAQQFSDYHSELNMSSLELGDSALYFCASSRGTSGTYEQYFGPGTRLTVT.

In DNA, the CDR3 is TGCGCCAGCAGCTTGGAAGGGACGAAACCCACCTTC. This translates into CASSLEGTKPTF. The V call is TRBV5-1, the J call TRBJ1-2, with D perhaps matching TRBD1 (5 bases). The V gene lost 0 bases and the J gene lost 13 bases, with 13 bases spanning the gap. The CDR3 length is 12 residues. Looked up from germline, CDR1 is SGHRS and CDR2 is YFSETQ.

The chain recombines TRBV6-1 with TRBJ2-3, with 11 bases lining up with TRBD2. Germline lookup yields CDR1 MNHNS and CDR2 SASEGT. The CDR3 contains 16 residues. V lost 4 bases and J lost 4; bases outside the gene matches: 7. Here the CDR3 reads CASSGVAGGEADTQYF. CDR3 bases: TGTGCCAGCAGTGGAGTAGCGGGAGGGGAGGCAGATACGCAGTATTTT.

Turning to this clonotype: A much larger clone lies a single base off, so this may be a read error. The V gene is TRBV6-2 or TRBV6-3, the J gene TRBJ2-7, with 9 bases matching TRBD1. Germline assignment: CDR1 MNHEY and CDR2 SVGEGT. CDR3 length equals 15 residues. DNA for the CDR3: TGTGCCAGCAGTCACACCGGGACAGGGTCCTACGGGCAGTACTTC. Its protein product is CASSHTGTGSYGQYF.

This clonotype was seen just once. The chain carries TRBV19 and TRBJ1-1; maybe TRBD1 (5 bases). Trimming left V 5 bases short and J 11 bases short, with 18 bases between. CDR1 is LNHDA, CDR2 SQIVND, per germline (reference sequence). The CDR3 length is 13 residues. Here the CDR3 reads CASSSQGTAGAFF. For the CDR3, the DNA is TGTGCCAGTAGTTCCCAAGGGACGGCCGGCGCTTTCTTT.

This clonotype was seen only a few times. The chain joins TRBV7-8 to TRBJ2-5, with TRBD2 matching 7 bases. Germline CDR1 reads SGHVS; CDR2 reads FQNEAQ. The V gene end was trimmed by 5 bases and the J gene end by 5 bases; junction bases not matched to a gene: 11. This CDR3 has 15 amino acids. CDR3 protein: CASSPPAGAPETQYF. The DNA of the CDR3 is TGTGCCAGCAGCCCCCCTGCGGGAGCCCCGGAGACCCAGTACTTC.